These 26 T cell receptor beta chains share one sample of origin, sequenced in a study of blood T cell repertoires in COVID-19 (dated by TCRdb to the early 2020s). Library preparation used the immunoSEQ multiplex PCR assay. The immuneACCESS repertoire file appears here via TCRdb, limited to in-frame rearrangements. These files lack a portion of the clones; in checked studies, under half of the deficit traces to unresolved V genes, and the cause of the others is not known. This sample is represented by approximately 60,000 clones; approximately 82% of them were singletons. Around 3.4% of the sample is in the top ten clones. The sequenced material came from peripheral blood. These receptor sequences come from a woman older than 75 with acute or convalescent COVID-19.

This chain links TRBV11-2 with TRBJ2-5; unclear D gene. The ends were cut back, 5 bases at V and 5 bases at J, with 18 bases in the middle. Germline values: CDR1 SGHAT, CDR2 FQNNGV. The CDR3 extends over 15 amino acids. This chain's CDR3 is CASSPKGPRVETQYF. The CDR3 DNA is TGTGCCAGCAGCCCGAAAGGTCCTCGGGTGGAGACCCAGTACTTC.

This chain connects TRBV19 to TRBJ1-6; D is uncertain. V lost 6 bases and J lost 8, with 14 bases in between. Germline assignment: CDR1 LNHDA and CDR2 SQIVND (reference sequence). The CDR3 sequence is 14 residues long. The CDR3 sequence: CASRPGPIHSPLHF. CDR3 coding DNA: TGTGCCAGTAGACCCGGTCCCATTCATTCACCCCTCCACTTT.

This clone was observed a single time. The chain recombines TRBV19 with TRBJ2-1; 8 positions match TRBD1. The germline V gene has CDR1 LNHDA and CDR2 SQIVND (reference sequence). The CDR3 is 14 residues long. V shed 6 bases and J 12 bases; nucleotides not matched to a gene: 13. The DNA for the CDR3 is TGTGCCAGTAGAACGGACAGGGCTGCGGTGGGGCAGTTCTTC. It is translated as CASRTDRAAVGQFF.

The table lists this clone with a few counts. CDR3 in DNA: TGTGCCAGCAGAACCCAGCGGGAGAATACGCAGTATTTT. Residues: CASRTQRENTQYF. The V gene is TRBV3-1 (or the pseudogene TRBV3-2), the J gene TRBJ2-3, with 8 bases lining up with TRBD2. The germline CDR1 and CDR2 sequences are LGHDT and YNNKEL (reference sequence). V shed 6 bases and J 7 bases; nucleotides not matched to a gene: 6. The CDR3 spans 13 residues.

In its sample, this clone was seen a few times. V and J are TRBV7-9 and TRBJ1-5; the match to TRBD1 covers 9 bases. The CDR3 spans 14 residues. V dropped 5 bases and J dropped 9; count of bases not matched to a gene: 8. The V gene's germline CDR1 is SEHNR and CDR2 FQNEAQ (reference sequence). CDR3 residues: CASSTPGQGVPQHF. In DNA, the CDR3 is TGTGCCAGCAGCACACCGGGACAGGGTGTGCCCCAGCATTTT.

This rearrangement joins TRBV5-1 to TRBJ2-1, with 13 bases aligning to TRBD2. Germline V lookup: CDR1 SGHRS, CDR2 YFSETQ. Unmatched junction bases numbered 7, after V lost 3 bases and J lost 7 bases. CDR3 length equals 16 residues. In nucleotides, the CDR3 is TGCGCCAGCAGCTCTAGGACTAGCGGGAGTAGGAATGAGCAGTTCTTC. Protein product: CASSSRTSGSRNEQFF.

The chain is built from TRBV6-5 and TRBJ2-7; 10 nucleotides agree with TRBD2. V lost 7 bases to trimming and J lost 3 bases; unmatched junction nucleotides: 9. This CDR3 is 15 amino acids long. CDR1 is MNHEY, CDR2 SVGAGI, per germline. The CDR3 region has the DNA TGTGCCAGCAACCAAGCGGGAGGGCGAAACTACGAGCAGTACTTC. It encodes CASNQAGGRNYEQYF.

The gene calls are TRBV7-9 and TRBJ2-7; D may be TRBD1 (6 bases). CDR3 length: 14 amino acids. The V gene's germline CDR1 is SEHNR and CDR2 FQNEAQ (reference sequence). Deletions cut 6 bases from V and 2 bases from J, with 14 bases between. The CDR3, as DNA: TGTGCCAGCAGACCCCGGGACAATCCCTACGAGCAGTACTTC. Encoded protein: CASRPRDNPYEQYF.

The V gene is TRBV28, the J gene TRBJ1-1; TRBD1 matches 7 bases. The CDR3 sequence is 14 residues long. After removal of 5 bases from V and 13 bases from J, the junction contained 16 bases not matched to a gene. Looked up from germline, CDR1 is MDHEN and CDR2 is SYDVKM. CDR3 nucleotides: TGTGCCAGCAGTGCACAGGGGACGACCAGATTTGGTTTCTTT. This translates into CASSAQGTTRFGFF.

The V gene is TRBV7-9, the J gene TRBJ2-7; 8 nucleotides match TRBD1. The CDR3 is 14 amino acids. The trim removed 5 bases at V and 2 bases at J, leaving 5 bases unmatched. The V gene's germline CDR1 is SEHNR and CDR2 FQNEAQ (reference sequence). The CDR3, as DNA: TGTGCCAGCAGCCTAGGGACAGGACCCTACGAGCAGTACTTC. This gives the protein CASSLGTGPYEQYF.

The V call is TRBV6-5, the J call TRBJ2-1; possible D gene TRBD2, 5 bases. Trimming pared 2 bases from V and 11 bases from J, leaving 10 bases between. The germline V gene has CDR1 MNHEY and CDR2 SVGAGI. The CDR3 has 12 amino acids. The CDR3 coding sequence is TGTGCCAGCAGTTACGAGGGCAGTCAGCAGTTCTTC. This sequence encodes CASSYEGSQQFF.

This chain connects TRBV14 to TRBJ1-3, with D unresolved. Germline V gives CDR1 SGHDN, CDR2 FVKESK. Trimming removed 4 bases at V and 8 bases at J, with 9 bases between. The CDR3 contains 12 residues. Here the CDR3 reads CASSRTRDTIYF. CDR3 nucleotide sequence: TGTGCCAGCAGCCGAACGCGAGACACCATATATTTT.

The chain carries TRBV4-1 and TRBJ1-5, with D perhaps TRBD1 (6 bases). The length of the CDR3 is 17 residues. With 3 bases removed from V and 0 bases from J, the gap between germline ends came to 15 bases. Germline CDR1 is MGHRA and CDR2 is YSYEKL. CDR3 region: CASSHPQQGYSNQPQHF. DNA of the CDR3: TGCGCCAGCAGCCACCCCCAACAGGGTTATAGCAATCAGCCCCAGCATTTT.

The chain joins TRBV19 to TRBJ1-6, with D tentatively TRBD1 (5 bases). CDR1 is LNHDA and CDR2 is SQIVND in the germline V gene (reference sequence). The CDR3 runs 15 residues. Trimming pared 6 bases from V and 10 bases from J, leaving 19 bases between. CDR3: CASRDRDSYGSPLHF. CDR3 coding DNA: TGTGCCAGTAGAGACCGGGACTCCTACGGATCACCCCTCCACTTT.

The chain couples TRBV7-6 to TRBJ1-5; 9 bases match TRBD1. The CDR3 extends over 15 amino acids. The V gene end was trimmed by 5 bases and the J gene end by 7 bases; junction bases not matched to a gene: 9. Germline CDR1 is SGHVS and CDR2 is FNYEAQ. The CDR3 nucleotides read TGTGCCAGCAGCCCGAGGGACAGGGAAAGGCAGCCCCAGCATTTT. Protein: CASSPRDRERQPQHF.

The chain combines TRBV7-6 with TRBJ2-7; the D gene is possibly TRBD1 (7 bases). This CDR3 has 13 residues. Germline-derived CDR1 and CDR2 are SGHVS and FNYEAQ. Trimming pared 0 bases from V and 5 bases from J, leaving 8 bases between. The CDR3 protein is CASSLARGDEQYF. CDR3 bases: TGTGCCAGCAGCTTAGCCAGGGGGGACGAGCAGTACTTC.

This clone was detected a few times. This chain connects TRBV5-5 to TRBJ1-4, with D hard to call. Per the germline V gene, CDR1 is SGHKS and CDR2 is YYEKEE (reference sequence). This CDR3 is 15 amino acids long. V lost 3 bases to trimming and J lost 8 bases, with 17 bases between them. The CDR3 DNA reads TGTGCCAGCAGCTACCTAGAATCCCGTGTCGAAAAACTGTTTTTT. This gives the protein CASSYLESRVEKLFF.

The chain employs TRBV5-1 and TRBJ1-3; D unclear. V gave up 2 bases and J gave up 2 bases, with 11 bases separating them. Germline loops: CDR1 SGHRS, CDR2 YFSETQ. The CDR3 is 15 amino acids. CDR3 nucleotides: TGCGCCAGCAGCTTCCTTACGGGGACTGGAAACACCATATATTTT. Encoded protein: CASSFLTGTGNTIYF.

The chain employs TRBV3-1 (or the pseudogene TRBV3-2) and TRBJ1-5, with a possible D match to TRBD1 (5 bases). The CDR3 is 15 amino acids. The V end lost 4 bases, the J end lost 0 bases, and 10 bases lay between the germline ends. Germline CDR1 reads LGHDT; CDR2 reads YNNKEL (reference sequence). The CDR3 here is CASSPTAYSNQPQHF. CDR3 coding DNA: TGTGCCAGCAGCCCGACAGCTTATAGCAATCAGCCCCAGCATTTT.

V and J are TRBV9 and TRBJ2-1, with 10 bases that match TRBD2. Trimming cost V 5 bases and J 4 bases; bases outside gene matches: 6. There are 15 residues in the CDR3. CDR1 and CDR2 from the germline V gene are SGDLS and YYNGEE. The CDR3: CASSEGLARYNEQFF. CDR3 coding DNA: TGTGCCAGCAGTGAGGGACTAGCGCGTTACAATGAGCAGTTCTTC.

The chain combines TRBV27 with TRBJ1-1; 8 bases align to TRBD1. The length of the CDR3 is 15 residues. The V gene's germline CDR1 is MNHEY and CDR2 SMNVEV (reference sequence). V lost 6 bases, J lost 2 bases, and 8 bases stayed unmatched. The DNA for the CDR3 is TGTGCCAGCAGGGCCCCAGGGGGCGCAAACACTGAAGCTTTCTTT. Protein sequence: CASRAPGGANTEAFF.

This chain uses TRBV18 with TRBJ1-6, with 9 bases lining up with TRBD1. The V segment lost 2 bases and the J segment 1 base; nucleotides outside the gene matches: 3. This CDR3 contains 17 residues. From germline, CDR1 is KGHSH and CDR2 LQKENI. CDR3 coding DNA: TGTGCCAGCTCACCATTGGACAGGGGATCCTATAATTCACCCCTCCACTTT. This codes for CASSPLDRGSYNSPLHF.

The chain links TRBV10-3 to TRBJ2-3; D is undetermined. The length of the CDR3 is 12 residues. CDR1 ENHRY and CDR2 SYGVKD come from the germline V gene. The V gene lost 8 bases and the J gene lost 2 bases, with 8 bases spanning the gap. In nucleotides, the CDR3 is TGTGCCATCCTAGACTTCACAGATACGCAGTATTTT. This codes for CAILDFTDTQYF.

This chain links TRBV4-3 with TRBJ1-3, with a tentative D call TRBD1 (5 bases). Germline loops: CDR1 LGHNA, CDR2 YSLEER. Trimming left V 3 bases short and J 2 bases short, with 14 bases between. CDR3 length: 16 residues. The CDR3 reads CASSHARGEPGNTIYF. The CDR3 DNA reads TGCGCCAGCAGCCATGCCCGGGGGGAGCCTGGAAACACCATATATTTT.

V gene TRBV12-3 or TRBV12-4 combines with J gene TRBJ1-2, with no clear D. Trimming took 6 bases from V and 8 from J, leaving 16 bases between them. This CDR3 region has 13 residues. CDR3 in amino acids: CASRPLHPGGYTF. As DNA, the CDR3 is TGTGCCAGCAGGCCCCTCCACCCCGGGGGCTACACCTTC.

This rearrangement joins TRBV7-2 to TRBJ2-7; no firm D call. Trimming took off 0 bases at V and 3 bases at J, with 9 bases between the two ends. The germline gives CDR1 SGHTA, CDR2 FQGNSA. The CDR3 consists of 14 residues. Written as DNA, the CDR3 is TGTGCCAGCAGCTTAGCTAGCCTCGGCTACGAGCAGTACTTC. It encodes CASSLASLGYEQYF.